These 12 T cell receptor beta chains were sequenced from one sample in a study of Ad26.COV2.S vaccination and SARS-CoV-2 variants. Clones were read by immunoSEQ multiplex PCR, and TCRdb kept only the in-frame ones, dropping some. This repertoire shows approximately 410,000 clones, approximately 90% found once; its top ten account for 3.6%. Treatment denoted: about 20 received Ad26.COV2.S at low or high dose, single or two shots; five or six received placebo; per-sample allocation not given. Specimens were obtained on day 63 following the first vaccine or placebo injection. The material sequenced was peripheral blood, taken in a trial of Ad26.COV2.S vaccine versus placebo. Receptors were obtained from a person aged 18-60 years who received the Ad26.COV2.S COVID-19 vaccine or a placebo.

This chain uses TRBV28 with TRBJ2-5, with 7 bases fitting TRBD1. The CDR3 extends over 19 amino acids. CDR1 and CDR2 (germline): MDHEN, SYDVKM. The ends lost 3 bases at V and 5 bases at J; junction bases unmatched: 21. The CDR3 protein is CASSFKPVKVGGRVETQYF. CDR3 nucleotides: TGTGCCAGCAGTTTTAAGCCGGTCAAAGTAGGGGGCCGGGTGGAGACCCAGTACTTC.

The rearrangement links TRBV27 to TRBJ1-5; D gene uncertain. This CDR3 comprises 15 residues. With 2 bases removed from V and 0 bases from J, the gap between germline ends came to 8 bases. Germline loops: CDR1 MNHEY, CDR2 SMNVEV (reference sequence). The CDR3 loop is CASSLTVYSNQPQHF. The DNA of the CDR3 is TGTGCCAGCAGTTTAACGGTGTATAGCAATCAGCCCCAGCATTTT.

This sequence joins TRBV11-2 and TRBJ2-5, with D tentatively TRBD1 (5 bases). CDR1 and CDR2 from the germline V gene are SGHAT and FQNNGV. The CDR3 length is 14 residues. Between the trimmed V and J ends, which lost 5 bases and 4 bases, there was a span of 14 bases. Here the CDR3 DNA reads TGTGCCAGCAGCGCTACAGGTCTGATAGAGACCCAGTACTTC. Translating gives CASSATGLIETQYF.

The chain uses TRBV6-5 and TRBJ1-3; maybe TRBD1 (5 bases). This CDR3 spans 15 amino acids. With 4 bases removed from V and 4 bases from J, the gap between germline ends came to 14 bases. The germline V gene encodes CDR1 MNHEY and CDR2 SVGAGI. The CDR3 DNA reads TGTGCCAGCAGTTTCAACGGGGCCTTAGGAAACACCATATATTTT. Translated, it gives CASSFNGALGNTIYF.

CDR3 sequence reads: CASSQDWTGNSPLHF. The CDR3 DNA is TGTGCCAGCAGCCAGGATTGGACAGGGAATTCACCCCTCCACTTT. The chain recombines TRBV3-1 (or the pseudogene TRBV3-2) with TRBJ1-6, with TRBD1 identical over 8 bases. The CDR3 is made up of 15 amino acids. CDR1 is LGHDT, CDR2 YNNKEL, per germline (reference sequence). Germline trimming cut 3 bases from V and 7 bases from J; bases unmatched to any gene: 5.

The chain combines TRBV7-3 with TRBJ2-3; D may be TRBD1 (5 bases). Looked up from germline, CDR1 is SGHTA and CDR2 is FQGTGA. V was cut by 5 bases and J by 2 bases, with 8 bases left in between. There are 13 residues in the CDR3. CDR3 nucleotides: TGTGCCAGCAGCGAGGACAACACAGATACGCAGTATTTT. This codes for CASSEDNTDTQYF. The whole variable domain, filled in from reference TRBV7-3 and TRBJ2-3, reads GAGVSQTPSNKVTEKGKYVELRCDPISGHTALYWYRQSLGQGPEFLIYFQGTGAADDSGLPNDRFFAVRPEGSVSTLKIQRTERGDSAVYLCASSEDNTDTQYFGPGTRLTVL.

V and J are TRBV5-5 and TRBJ2-7; 10 bases map to TRBD1. Germline trimming cut 4 bases from V and 5 bases from J; bases unmatched to any gene: 9. CDR1 SGHKS and CDR2 YYEKEE come from the germline V gene (reference sequence). CDR3 size: 15 residues. CDR3 residues: CASSGDRGNRHEQYF. In nucleotides, the CDR3 is TGTGCCAGCAGCGGGGACAGGGGAAATAGACACGAGCAGTACTTC.

This rearrangement joins TRBV28 to TRBJ2-2; the D gene could be TRBD1 or TRBD2 (6 bases each). Per the germline V gene, CDR1 is MDHEN and CDR2 is SYDVKM. The CDR3 is 16 residues long. Trimming shortened V by 6 bases and J by 1 base, and 15 bases separated the two germline ends. CDR3 DNA sequence: TGTGCCAGCAGGGAAACGGGGGCCCTGAACACCGGGGAGCTGTTTTTT. Protein: CASRETGALNTGELFF.

The chain joins TRBV19 to TRBJ2-7, with 7 bases aligning to TRBD2. The CDR3 extends over 14 amino acids. With 4 bases clipped from V and 1 base from J, the junction kept 4 bases outside the gene matches. Germline assignment: CDR1 LNHDA and CDR2 SQIVND (reference sequence). CDR3 DNA sequence: TGTGCCAGTAGTAACGGACTAGAATCCTACGAGCAGTACTTC. Amino acid sequence: CASSNGLESYEQYF.

V gene TRBV28 combines with J gene TRBJ1-3, with D possibly being TRBD1 (6 bases). The CDR3 runs 16 residues. The germline CDR1 and CDR2 sequences are MDHEN and SYDVKM. V was pared by 4 bases and J by 0 bases, with 13 bases between. The CDR3 DNA reads as TGTGCCAGCAGTTACAGACAGGCCAGCTCTGGAAACACCATATATTTT. This gives the protein CASSYRQASSGNTIYF.

The chain recombines TRBV9 with TRBJ2-2; D may be TRBD2 (5 bases). Germline V lookup: CDR1 SGDLS, CDR2 YYNGEE. V lost 0 bases and J 3 bases, leaving 12 bases between the germline ends. The CDR3 sequence is 16 residues long. The CDR3 region has the DNA TGTGCCAGCAGCGTAGTTGGTAGCGTTGACACCGGGGAGCTGTTTTTT. It is translated as CASSVVGSVDTGELFF.

The chain recombines TRBV9 with TRBJ1-6; tentatively, D is TRBD1 (5 bases). V shed 0 bases and J shed 9 bases, with 7 bases lying between them. The CDR3 runs 13 residues. Germline values: CDR1 SGDLS, CDR2 YYNGEE. In nucleotides, the CDR3 is TGTGCCAGCAGCGTAGACCAGGGTTCACCCCTCCACTTT. It codes for CASSVDQGSPLHF.